This T cell receptor beta chain comes out of a study of CD4 and CD8 cells across lung adenocarcinoma regions. TCRdb reanalysed the PCR reads using MiXCR and keeps one entry per CDR3 protein. The top ten clones hold 15% to 20% of a sample with about 7,700 distinct CDR3 sequences, nearly 55% of them seen once. Samples came from patients with localized non-small cell lung adenocarcinoma. The CDR3 has 12 amino acids. CDR1 LNHDA and CDR2 SQIVND come from the germline V gene (reference sequence). This TCR was sampled from a female donor with lung adenocarcinoma. The CD4 and CD8 labels of this study may be unreliable. The material sequenced was CD8+ T cells from the center of a lung tumor. V usage is TRBV19 and J usage is TRBJ2-1; no clear D gene. Matching the DNA end better, TRBJ2-5 makes the J call doubtful. The CDR3 is CASSIAGETQYF. The CDR3 DNA is TGTGCCAGTAGTATAGCTGGGGAGACCCAGTACTTC.